What follows describes a single TCR beta chain. This entry is derived from a study of PD-L1 blockade in urothelial cancer. This sample's time point: peripheral blood 6 weeks after treatment start. From germline, CDR1 is SGHDN and CDR2 FVKESK. The CDR3 totals 15 residues. The V and J ends lost 4 bases and 2 bases respectively, with 12 bases between them. Some clones are missing from TCRdb's copy, which holds only in-frame ones; the method was immunoSEQ multiplex PCR. The sample lists roughly 110,000 clones; more than 85% were seen once. The source of this sequence is a man aged 55 to 70 with urothelial cancer. V is TRBV14 and J is TRBJ2-1, with D perhaps matching TRBD2 (6 bases). The source material was PBMCs, sampled around atezolizumab (anti-PD-L1) treatment. The CDR3 DNA reads as TGTGCCAGCAGCCCGCGCGGGACGGCCTACAATGAGCAGTTCTTC. Translation gives CASSPRGTAYNEQFF.